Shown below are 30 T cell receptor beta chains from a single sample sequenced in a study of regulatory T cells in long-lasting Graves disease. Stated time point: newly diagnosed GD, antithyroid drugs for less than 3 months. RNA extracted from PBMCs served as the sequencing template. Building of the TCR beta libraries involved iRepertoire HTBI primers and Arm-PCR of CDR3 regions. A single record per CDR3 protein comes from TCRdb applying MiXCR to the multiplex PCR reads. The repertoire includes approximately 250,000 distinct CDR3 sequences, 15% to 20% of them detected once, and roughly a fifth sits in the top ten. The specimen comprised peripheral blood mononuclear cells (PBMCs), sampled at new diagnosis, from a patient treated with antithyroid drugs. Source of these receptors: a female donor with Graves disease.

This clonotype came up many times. In DNA form, the CDR3 reads TGTGCCAGCAGTGAAGGCCGGGACACTGAAGCTTTCTTT. Its protein is CASSEGRDTEAFF. This chain connects TRBV2 to TRBJ1-1; D remains unclear. Germline V CDR1 and CDR2: SNHLY, FYNNEI. CDR3 length equals 13 residues. Between the trimmed V and J ends, which lost 1 base and 3 bases, there was a span of 6 bases.

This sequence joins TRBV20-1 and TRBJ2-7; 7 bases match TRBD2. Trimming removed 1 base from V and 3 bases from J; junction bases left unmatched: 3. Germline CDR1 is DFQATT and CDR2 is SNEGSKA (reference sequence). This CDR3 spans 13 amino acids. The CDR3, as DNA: TGCAGTGCTAGAGGGGAGGGGCTCTACGAGCAGTACTTC. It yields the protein CSARGEGLYEQYF.

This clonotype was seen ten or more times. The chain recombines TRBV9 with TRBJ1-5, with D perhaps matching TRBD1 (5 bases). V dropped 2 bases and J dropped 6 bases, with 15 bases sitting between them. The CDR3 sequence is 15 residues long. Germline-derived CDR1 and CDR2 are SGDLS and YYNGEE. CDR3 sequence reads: CASSVSGRVAQPQHF. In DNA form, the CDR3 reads TGTGCCAGCAGCGTTTCAGGGCGGGTGGCTCAGCCCCAGCATTTT.

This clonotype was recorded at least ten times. The DNA for the CDR3 is TGTGCCAGCAGCTCGCGGACCCGGCCTTACGAGCAGTACTTC. This gives the protein CASSSRTRPYEQYF. The chain has TRBV7-9 and TRBJ2-7; D is uncertain. With 4 bases removed from V and 4 bases from J, the gap between germline ends came to 14 bases. The CDR3 is made up of 14 amino acids. CDR1 and CDR2 (germline): SEHNR, FQNEAQ (reference sequence).

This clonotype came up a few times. CDR3 DNA: TGTGCCAGCAGCCAAGTTGGCGGGAGGGCCGATCGGGGTGAGCAGTTCTTC. Protein sequence: CASSQVGGRADRGEQFF. The chain uses TRBV4-2 and TRBJ2-1, with TRBD2 identical over 9 bases. This CDR3 has 17 residues. Trimming took 1 base from V and 9 from J; bases not matched to a gene: 13. The germline V gene has CDR1 LGHNA and CDR2 YNFKEQ.

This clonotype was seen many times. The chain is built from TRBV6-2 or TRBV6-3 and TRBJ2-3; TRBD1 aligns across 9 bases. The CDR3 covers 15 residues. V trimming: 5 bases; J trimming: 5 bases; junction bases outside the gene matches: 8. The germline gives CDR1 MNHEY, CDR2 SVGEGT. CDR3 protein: CASSATGGRGDTQYF. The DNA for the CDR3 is TGTGCCAGCAGTGCTACAGGGGGCCGGGGAGATACGCAGTATTTT.

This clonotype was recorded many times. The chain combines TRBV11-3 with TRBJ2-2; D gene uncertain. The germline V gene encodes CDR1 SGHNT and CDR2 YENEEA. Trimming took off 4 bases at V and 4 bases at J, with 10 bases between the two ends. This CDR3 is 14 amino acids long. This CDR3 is CASSSRWVTGELFF. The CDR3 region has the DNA TGTGCCAGCAGCTCCCGATGGGTCACCGGGGAGCTGTTTTTT. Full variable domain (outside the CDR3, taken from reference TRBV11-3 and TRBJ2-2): EAGVVQSPRYKIIEKKQPVAFWCNPISGHNTLYWYLQNLGQGPELLIRYENEEAVDDSQLPKDRFSAERLKGVDSTLKIQPAELGDSAVYLCASSSRWVTGELFFGEGSRLTVL.

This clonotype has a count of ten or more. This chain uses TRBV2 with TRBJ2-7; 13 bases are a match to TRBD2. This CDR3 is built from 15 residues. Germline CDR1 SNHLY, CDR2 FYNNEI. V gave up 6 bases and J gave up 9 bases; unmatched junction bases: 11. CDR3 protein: CASRIRTSGSGGQYF. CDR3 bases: TGTGCCAGCAGAATTCGGACTAGCGGGAGCGGTGGGCAGTACTTC.

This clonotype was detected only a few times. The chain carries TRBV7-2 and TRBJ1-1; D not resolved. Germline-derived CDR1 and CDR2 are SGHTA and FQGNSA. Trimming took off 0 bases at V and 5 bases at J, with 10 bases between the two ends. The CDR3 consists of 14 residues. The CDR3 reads CASSLALLGTEAFF. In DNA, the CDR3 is TGTGCCAGCAGCTTAGCGCTTTTGGGGACTGAAGCTTTCTTT.

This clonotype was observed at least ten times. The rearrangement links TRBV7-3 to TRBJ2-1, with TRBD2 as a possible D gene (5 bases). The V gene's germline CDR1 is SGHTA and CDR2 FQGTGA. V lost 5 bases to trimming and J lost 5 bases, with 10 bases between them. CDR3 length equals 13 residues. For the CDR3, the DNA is TGTGCCAGCAGCCGGGGATTCAACAATGAGCAGTTCTTC. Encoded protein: CASSRGFNNEQFF.

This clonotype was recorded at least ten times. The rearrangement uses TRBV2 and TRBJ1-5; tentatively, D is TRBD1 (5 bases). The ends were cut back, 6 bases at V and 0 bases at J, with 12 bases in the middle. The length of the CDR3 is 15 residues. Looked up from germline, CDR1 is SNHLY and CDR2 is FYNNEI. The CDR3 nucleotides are TGTGCCAGCAGGCCGGGGCTAAATAGCAATCAGCCCCAGCATTTT. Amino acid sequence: CASRPGLNSNQPQHF.

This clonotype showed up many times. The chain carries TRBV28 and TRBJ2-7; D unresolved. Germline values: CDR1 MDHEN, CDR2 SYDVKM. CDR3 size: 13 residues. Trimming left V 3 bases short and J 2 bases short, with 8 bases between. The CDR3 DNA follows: TGTGCCAGCAGTTTCGGTTCAACCTACGAGCAGTACTTC. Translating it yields CASSFGSTYEQYF.

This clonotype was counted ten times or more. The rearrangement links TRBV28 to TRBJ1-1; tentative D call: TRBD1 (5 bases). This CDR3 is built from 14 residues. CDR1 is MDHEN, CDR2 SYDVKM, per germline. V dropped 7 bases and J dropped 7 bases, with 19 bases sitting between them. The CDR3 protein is CASTQPGRKFEAFF. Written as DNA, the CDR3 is TGTGCCAGCACCCAGCCGGGGCGTAAGTTTGAAGCTTTCTTT.

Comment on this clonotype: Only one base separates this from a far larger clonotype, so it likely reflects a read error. The CDR3 sequence is CASSGRTGRGNTEAFF. CDR3 nucleotide sequence: TGTGCCAGCAGTGGAAGGACAGGGCGGGGGAACACTGAAGCTTTCTTT. The rearrangement links TRBV5-1 to TRBJ1-1; the match to TRBD1 covers 8 bases. This CDR3 contains 16 residues. The germline V gene encodes CDR1 SGHRS and CDR2 YFSETQ. Combining the CDR3 with reference TRBV5-1 and TRBJ1-1 gives the whole variable domain KAGVTQTPRYLIKTRGQQVTLSCSPISGHRSVSWYQQTPGQGLQFLFEYFSETQRNKGNFPGRFSGRQFSNSRSEMNVSTLELGDSALYLCASSGRTGRGNTEAFFGQGTRLTVV.

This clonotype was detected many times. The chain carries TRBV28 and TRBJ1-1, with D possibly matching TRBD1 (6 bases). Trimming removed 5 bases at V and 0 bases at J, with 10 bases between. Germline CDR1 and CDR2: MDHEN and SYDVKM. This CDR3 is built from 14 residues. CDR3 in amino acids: CASSQDSLNTEAFF. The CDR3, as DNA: TGTGCCAGCAGTCAGGACAGCTTGAACACTGAAGCTTTCTTT.

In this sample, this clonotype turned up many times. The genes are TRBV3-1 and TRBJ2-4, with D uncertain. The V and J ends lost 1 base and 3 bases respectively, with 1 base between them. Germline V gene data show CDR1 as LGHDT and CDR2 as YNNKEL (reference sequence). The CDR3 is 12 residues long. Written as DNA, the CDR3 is TGTGCCAGCAGCCAAGTCAAAAACATTCAGTACTTC. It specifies CASSQVKNIQYF.

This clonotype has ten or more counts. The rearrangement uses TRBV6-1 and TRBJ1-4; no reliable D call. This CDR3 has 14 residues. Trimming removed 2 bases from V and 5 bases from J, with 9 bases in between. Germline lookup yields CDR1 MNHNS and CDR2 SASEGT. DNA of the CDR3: TGTGCCAGCAGTGAAACACAGAGAAATGAAAAACTGTTTTTT. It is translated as CASSETQRNEKLFF.

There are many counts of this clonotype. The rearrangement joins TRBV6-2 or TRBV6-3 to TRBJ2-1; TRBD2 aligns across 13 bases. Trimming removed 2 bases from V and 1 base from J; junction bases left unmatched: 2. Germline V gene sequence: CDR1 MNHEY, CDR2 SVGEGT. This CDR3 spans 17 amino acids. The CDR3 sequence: CASSYGGLAGSYNEQFF. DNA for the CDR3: TGTGCCAGCAGTTACGGGGGACTAGCGGGGTCCTACAATGAGCAGTTCTTC.

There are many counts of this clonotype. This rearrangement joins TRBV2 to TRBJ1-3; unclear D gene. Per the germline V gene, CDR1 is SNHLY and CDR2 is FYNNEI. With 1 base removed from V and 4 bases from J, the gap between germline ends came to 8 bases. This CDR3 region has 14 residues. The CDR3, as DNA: TGTGCCAGCAGTGAAGACCCGGAGGGAAACACCATATATTTT. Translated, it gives CASSEDPEGNTIYF.

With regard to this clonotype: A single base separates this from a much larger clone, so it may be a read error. The CDR3 nucleotides are TGCAGTGCCATAGTCTGCTCGTACTACGAGCAGTACTTC. The encoded protein is CSAIVCSYYEQYF. This chain connects TRBV20-1 to TRBJ2-7; D gene unclear. The CDR3 totals 13 residues. Germline CDR1 DFQATT, CDR2 SNEGSKA (reference sequence). V was pared by 6 bases and J by 3 bases, with 15 bases between.

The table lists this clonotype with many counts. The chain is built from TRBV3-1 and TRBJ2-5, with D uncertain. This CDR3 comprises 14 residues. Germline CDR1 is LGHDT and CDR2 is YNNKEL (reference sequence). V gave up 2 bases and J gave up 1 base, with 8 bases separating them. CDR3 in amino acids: CASSQNSFQETQYF. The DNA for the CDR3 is TGTGCCAGCAGCCAAAACAGCTTCCAAGAGACCCAGTACTTC.

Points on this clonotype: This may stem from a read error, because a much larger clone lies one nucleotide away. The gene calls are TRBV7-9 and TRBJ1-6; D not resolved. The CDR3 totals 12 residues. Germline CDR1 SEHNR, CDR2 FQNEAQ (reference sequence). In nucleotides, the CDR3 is TGTACCAGCAGCTTATCCAATTCACCCCTCCACTTT. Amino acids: CTSSLSNSPLHF.

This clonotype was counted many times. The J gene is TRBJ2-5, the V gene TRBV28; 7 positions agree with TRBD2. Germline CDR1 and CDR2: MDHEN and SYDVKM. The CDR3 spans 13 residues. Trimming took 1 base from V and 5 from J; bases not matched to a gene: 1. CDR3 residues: CASSLFSGETQYF. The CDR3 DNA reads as TGTGCCAGCAGTTTATTTAGCGGGGAGACCCAGTACTTC.

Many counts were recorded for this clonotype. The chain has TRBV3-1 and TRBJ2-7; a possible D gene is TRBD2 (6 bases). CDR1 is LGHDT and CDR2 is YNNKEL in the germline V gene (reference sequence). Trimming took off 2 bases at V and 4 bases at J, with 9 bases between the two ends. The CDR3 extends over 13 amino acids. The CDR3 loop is CASSQLARYEQYF. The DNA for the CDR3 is TGTGCCAGCAGCCAACTAGCGCGTTACGAGCAGTACTTC.

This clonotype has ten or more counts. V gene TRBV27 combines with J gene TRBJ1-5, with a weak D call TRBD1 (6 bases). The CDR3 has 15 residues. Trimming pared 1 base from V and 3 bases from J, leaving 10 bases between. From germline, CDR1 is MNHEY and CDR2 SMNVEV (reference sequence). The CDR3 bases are TGTGCCAGCAGTTTATTCCGGACAGACAATCAGCCCCAGCATTTT. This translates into CASSLFRTDNQPQHF.

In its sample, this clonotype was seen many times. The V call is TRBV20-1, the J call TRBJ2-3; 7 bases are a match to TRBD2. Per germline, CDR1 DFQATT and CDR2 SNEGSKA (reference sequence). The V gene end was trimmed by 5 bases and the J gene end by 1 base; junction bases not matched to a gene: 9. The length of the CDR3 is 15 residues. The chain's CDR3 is CSALASREGTDTQYF. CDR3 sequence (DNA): TGCAGTGCTTTAGCATCCCGGGAGGGCACAGATACGCAGTATTTT.

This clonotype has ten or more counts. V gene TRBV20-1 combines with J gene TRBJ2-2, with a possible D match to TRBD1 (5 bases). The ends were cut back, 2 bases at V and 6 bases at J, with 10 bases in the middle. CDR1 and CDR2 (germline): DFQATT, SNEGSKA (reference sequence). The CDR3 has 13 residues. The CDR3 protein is CSARSPGSGELFF. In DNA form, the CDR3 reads TGCAGTGCTAGATCACCAGGGTCCGGGGAGCTGTTTTTT.

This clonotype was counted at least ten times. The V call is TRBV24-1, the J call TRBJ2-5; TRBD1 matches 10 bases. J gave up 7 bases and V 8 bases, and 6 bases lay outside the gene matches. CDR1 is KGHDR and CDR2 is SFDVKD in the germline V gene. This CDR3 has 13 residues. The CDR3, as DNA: TGTGCCACCACCGAAAGGACAGGGGGGACCCAGTACTTC. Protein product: CATTERTGGTQYF.

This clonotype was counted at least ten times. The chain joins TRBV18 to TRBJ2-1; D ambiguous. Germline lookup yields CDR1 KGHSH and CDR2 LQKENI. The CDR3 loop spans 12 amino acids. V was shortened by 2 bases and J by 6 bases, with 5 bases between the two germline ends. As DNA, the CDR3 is TGTGCCAGCTCACCAAACCGCAATGAGCAGTTCTTC. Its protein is CASSPNRNEQFF.

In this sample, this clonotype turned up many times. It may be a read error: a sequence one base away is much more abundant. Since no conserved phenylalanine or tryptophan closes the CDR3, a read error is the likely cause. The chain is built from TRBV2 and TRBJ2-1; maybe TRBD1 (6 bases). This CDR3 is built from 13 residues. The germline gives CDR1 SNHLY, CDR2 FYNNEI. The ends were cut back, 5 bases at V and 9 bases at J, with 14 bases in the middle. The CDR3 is CASSTTPGVEQFL. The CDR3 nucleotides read TGTGCCAGCAGTACGACTCCAGGGGTTGAGCAGTTCCTC.